This TCR beta chain was captured in a study of blood T cell repertoires in COVID-19. As for the study in general: Either two negative PCRs, clearance, or symptom resolution qualified Cohort 3 donors as recovered. The study drew acute and convalescent COVID-19 samples from the United States, Italy and Spain. Sources were T cells, B-cell-depleted T cells, or PBMCs; the material itself was cDNA or gDNA.

Those enrolled, adults aged about 18 to 89 years, came from 24 US areas. The table came from immunoSEQ multiplex PCR; TCRdb's copy has only in-frame clones and leaves some out. The profile shows some 180,000 clones, 79% of them singletons. This CDR3 is built from 17 residues. V dropped 4 bases and J dropped 10 bases, with 29 bases sitting between them. Looked up from germline, CDR1 is SGHRS and CDR2 is YFSETQ. The TCR comes from a woman in her seventies in a cohort exposed to, infected with or recovered from COVID-19 (not recorded which). Material for sequencing was PBMCs or T cells enriched from blood (not recorded which). The rearrangement joins TRBV5-1 to TRBJ1-2, with a tentative D call TRBD1 (6 bases). The CDR3, as DNA: TGCGCCAGCAGCCCGGGATACGGGGGGCGAAGTCGGTCGGACTACACCTTC. This codes for CASSPGYGGRSRSDYTF.